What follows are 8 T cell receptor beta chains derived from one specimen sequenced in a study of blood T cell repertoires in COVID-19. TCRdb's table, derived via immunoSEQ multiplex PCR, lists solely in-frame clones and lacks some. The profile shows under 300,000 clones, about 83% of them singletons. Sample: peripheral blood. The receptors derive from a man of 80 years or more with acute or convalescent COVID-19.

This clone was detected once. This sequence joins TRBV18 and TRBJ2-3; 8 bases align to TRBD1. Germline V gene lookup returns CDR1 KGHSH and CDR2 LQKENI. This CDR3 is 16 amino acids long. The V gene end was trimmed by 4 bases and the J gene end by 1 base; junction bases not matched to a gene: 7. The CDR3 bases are TGTGCCAGCTCACAATTACCGACAGGGGGCACAGATACGCAGTATTTT. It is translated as CASSQLPTGGTDTQYF.

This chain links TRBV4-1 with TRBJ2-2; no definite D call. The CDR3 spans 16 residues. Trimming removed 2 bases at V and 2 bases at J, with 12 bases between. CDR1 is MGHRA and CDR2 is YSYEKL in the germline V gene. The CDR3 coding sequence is TGCGCCAGCAGCCAATTGAGGTCACCCAACACCGGGGAGCTGTTTTTT. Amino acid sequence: CASSQLRSPNTGELFF.

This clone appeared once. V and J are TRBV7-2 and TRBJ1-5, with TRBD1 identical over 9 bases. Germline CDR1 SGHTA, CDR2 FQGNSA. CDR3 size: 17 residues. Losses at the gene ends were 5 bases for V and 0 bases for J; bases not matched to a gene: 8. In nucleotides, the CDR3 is TGTGCCAGCAGCCCACTGGGGACAGGGATTAGCAATCAGCCCCAGCATTTT. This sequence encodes CASSPLGTGISNQPQHF.

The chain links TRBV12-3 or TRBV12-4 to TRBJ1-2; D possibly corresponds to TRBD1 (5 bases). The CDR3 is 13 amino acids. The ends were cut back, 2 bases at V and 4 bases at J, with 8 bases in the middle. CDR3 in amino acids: CASSLQGSYGYTF. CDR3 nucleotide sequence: TGTGCCAGCAGTTTACAGGGTTCCTATGGCTACACCTTC.

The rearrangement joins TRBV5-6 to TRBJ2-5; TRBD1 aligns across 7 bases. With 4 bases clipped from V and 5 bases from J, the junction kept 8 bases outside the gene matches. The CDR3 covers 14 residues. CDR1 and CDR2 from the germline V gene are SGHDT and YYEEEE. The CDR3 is CASSLDRVDETQYF. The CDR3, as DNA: TGTGCCAGCAGCCTAGACAGGGTGGATGAGACCCAGTACTTC.

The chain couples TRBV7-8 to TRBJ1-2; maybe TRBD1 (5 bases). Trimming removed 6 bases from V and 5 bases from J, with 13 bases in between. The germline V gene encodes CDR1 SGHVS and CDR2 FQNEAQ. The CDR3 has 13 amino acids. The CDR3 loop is CASRGRRQYGYTF. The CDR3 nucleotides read TGTGCCAGCAGGGGTCGCAGACAGTATGGCTACACCTTC.

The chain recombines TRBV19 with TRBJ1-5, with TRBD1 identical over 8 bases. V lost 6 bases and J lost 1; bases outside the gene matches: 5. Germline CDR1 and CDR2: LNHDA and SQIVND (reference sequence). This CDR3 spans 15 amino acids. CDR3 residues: CASRIRTGSNQPQHF. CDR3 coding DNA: TGTGCCAGTAGAATTCGGACAGGGAGCAATCAGCCCCAGCATTTT. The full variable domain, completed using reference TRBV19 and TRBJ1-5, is DGGITQSPKYLFRKEGQNVTLSCEQNLNHDAMYWYRQDPGQGLRLIYYSQIVNDFQKGDIAEGYSVSREKKESFPLTVTSAQKNPTAFYLCASRIRTGSNQPQHFGDGTRLSIL.

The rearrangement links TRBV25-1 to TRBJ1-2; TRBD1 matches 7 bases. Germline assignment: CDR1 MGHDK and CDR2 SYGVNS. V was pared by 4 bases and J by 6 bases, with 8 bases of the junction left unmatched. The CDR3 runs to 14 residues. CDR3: CASSAIRQGDGYTF. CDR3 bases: TGTGCCAGCAGTGCTATCAGACAGGGTGATGGCTACACCTTC.